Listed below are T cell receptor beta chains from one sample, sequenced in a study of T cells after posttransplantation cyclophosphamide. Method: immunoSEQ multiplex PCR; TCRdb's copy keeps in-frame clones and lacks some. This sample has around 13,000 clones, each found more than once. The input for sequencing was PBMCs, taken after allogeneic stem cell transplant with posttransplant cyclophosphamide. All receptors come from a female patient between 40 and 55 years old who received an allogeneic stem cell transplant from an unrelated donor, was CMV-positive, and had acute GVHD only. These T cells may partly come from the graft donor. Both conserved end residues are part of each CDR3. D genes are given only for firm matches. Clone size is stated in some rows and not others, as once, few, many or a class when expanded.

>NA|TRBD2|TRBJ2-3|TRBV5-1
CASSRTSDSTDTQYF
TGCGCCAGCAGCCGAACTAGCGACAGCACAGATACGCAGTATTTT
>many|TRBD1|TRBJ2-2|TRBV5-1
CASSLTRDSMNTGELFF
TGCGCCAGCAGCTTGACCCGGGACAGTATGAACACCGGGGAGCTGTTTTTT
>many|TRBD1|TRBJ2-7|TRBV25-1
CASATGAHEQYF
TGTGCCAGCGCCACAGGGGCCCACGAGCAGTACTTC
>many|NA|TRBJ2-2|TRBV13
CASSPPGGELFF
TGTGCCAGCAGCCCACCGGGGGGGGAGCTGTTTTTT
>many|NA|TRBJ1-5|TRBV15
CATSNGGRNQPQHF
TGTGCCACCAGCAATGGGGGCCGGAATCAGCCCCAGCATTTT
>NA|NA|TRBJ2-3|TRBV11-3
CASSKDWPGPGTQYF
TGTGCCAGCAGCAAGGACTGGCCGGGTCCCGGTACGCAGTATTTT
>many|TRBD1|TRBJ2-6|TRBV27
CASSLYRGLAGANVLTF
TGTGCCAGCAGTTTATACAGGGGGCTTGCTGGGGCCAACGTCCTGACTTTC
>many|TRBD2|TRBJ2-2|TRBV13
CASSLLTSGGTGELFF
TGTGCCAGCAGCCTATTGACTAGCGGGGGGACCGGGGAGCTGTTTTTT
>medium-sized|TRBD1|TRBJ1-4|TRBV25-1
CAGQGATNEKLFF
TGTGCCGGGCAGGGGGCAACTAATGAAAAACTGTTTTTT
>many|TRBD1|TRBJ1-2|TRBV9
CASSVHQGQGAGYTF
TGTGCCAGCAGCGTACATCAGGGACAGGGGGCGGGCTACACCTTC
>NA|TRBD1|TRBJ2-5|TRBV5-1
CASSLAGTGEETQYF
TGCGCCAGCAGCTTGGCCGGGACAGGGGAAGAGACCCAGTACTTC
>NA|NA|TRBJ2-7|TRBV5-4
CASSRGGGPISHEQYF
TGTGCCAGCAGCCGGGGAGGGGGGCCAATCTCCCACGAGCAGTACTTC
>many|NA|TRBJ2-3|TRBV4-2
CASSQDYGRSSTDTQYF
TGTGCCAGCAGCCAAGATTACGGGAGATCTAGCACAGATACGCAGTATTTT
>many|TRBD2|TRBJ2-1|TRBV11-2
CASSPGLAGENEQFF
TGTGCCAGCAGCCCCGGACTAGCGGGGGAGAATGAGCAGTTCTTC
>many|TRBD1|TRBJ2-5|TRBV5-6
CASSPPTGIETQYF
TGTGCCAGCAGCCCGCCGACAGGGATAGAGACCCAGTACTTC
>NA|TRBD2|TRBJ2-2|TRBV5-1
CASSLKAGRRELFF
TGCGCCAGCAGCTTAAAAGCGGGGAGAAGGGAGCTGTTTTTT
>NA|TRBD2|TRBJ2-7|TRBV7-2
CASTGTSGSYEQYF
TGTGCCAGCACCGGGACTAGCGGGAGTTACGAGCAGTACTTC
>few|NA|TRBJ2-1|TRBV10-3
CGAGFSYNEQFF
TGTGGGGCGGGGTTCTCCTACAATGAGCAGTTCTTC
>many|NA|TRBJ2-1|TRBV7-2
CASSPRGSSYNEQFF
TGTGCCAGCAGCCCAAGGGGTAGCTCCTACAATGAGCAGTTCTTC
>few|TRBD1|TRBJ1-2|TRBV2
CASSDGQGNYGYTF
TGTGCCAGCAGTGACGGACAGGGAAACTATGGCTACACCTTC
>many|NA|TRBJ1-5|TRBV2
CASTLTGYQPQHF
TGTGCCAGCACCCTGACAGGATATCAGCCCCAGCATTTT
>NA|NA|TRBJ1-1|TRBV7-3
CASSLNPGMNTEAFF
TGTGCCAGCAGCTTAAATCCGGGGATGAACACTGAAGCTTTCTTT
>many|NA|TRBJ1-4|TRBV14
CASSQGRQFNEKLFF
TGTGCCAGCAGCCAAGGGCGGCAGTTTAATGAAAAACTGTTTTTT
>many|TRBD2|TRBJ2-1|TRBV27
CASSLREYNEQFF
TGTGCCAGCAGTTTGCGGGAGTATAATGAGCAGTTCTTC
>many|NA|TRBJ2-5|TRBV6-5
CASSYNGGQETQYF
TGTGCCAGCAGTTATAACGGGGGACAAGAGACCCAGTACTTC
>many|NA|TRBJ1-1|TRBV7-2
CASSLVVENEAFF
TGTGCCAGCAGCTTAGTGGTGGAGAATGAAGCTTTCTTT
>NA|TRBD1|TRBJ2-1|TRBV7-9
CASSRQGAGWQFF
TGTGCCAGCAGCAGACAGGGGGCGGGTTGGCAGTTCTTC
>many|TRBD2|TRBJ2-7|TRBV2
CASSEQWTSGYEQYF
TGTGCCAGCAGTGAACAATGGACTAGCGGCTACGAGCAGTACTTC
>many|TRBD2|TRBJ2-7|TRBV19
CASSIGASGISYEQYF
TGTGCCAGTAGTATAGGGGCTAGCGGGATCTCCTACGAGCAGTACTTC
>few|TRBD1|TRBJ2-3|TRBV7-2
CASSLDRGSADTQYF
TGTGCCAGCAGCTTAGACAGGGGGTCAGCAGATACGCAGTATTTT
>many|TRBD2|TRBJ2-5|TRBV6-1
CASSGVSGNQETQYF
TGTGCCAGCAGTGGGGTTAGCGGGAATCAAGAGACCCAGTACTTC
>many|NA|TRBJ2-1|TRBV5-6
CASKLGGPGYNEQFF
TGTGCCAGCAAGCTCGGGGGGCCAGGGTACAATGAGCAGTTCTTC
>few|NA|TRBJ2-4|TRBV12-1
CASTYRGNKNIQYF
TGTGCCAGCACATATCGAGGCAACAAAAACATTCAGTACTTC
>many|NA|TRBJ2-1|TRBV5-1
CASSWTTLNYNEQFF
TGCGCCAGCAGTTGGACTACCCTTAATTACAATGAGCAGTTCTTC
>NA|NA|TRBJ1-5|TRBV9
CASSVDPLSQPQHF
TGTGCCAGCAGCGTAGACCCACTGAGCCAGCCCCAGCATTTT
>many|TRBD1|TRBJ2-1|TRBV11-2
CASSLVRGLYEQFF
TGTGCCAGCAGCTTGGTCAGGGGGCTCTATGAGCAGTTCTTC
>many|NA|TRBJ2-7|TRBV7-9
CASSSRDF
TGTGCCAGCAGCTCCCGGGACTTC
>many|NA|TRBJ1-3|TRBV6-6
CASRHGLISGNTIYF
TGTGCCAGCAGACACGGACTGATCTCTGGAAACACCATATATTTT
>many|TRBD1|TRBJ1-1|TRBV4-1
CASSLPRDSQDTEAFF
TGCGCCAGCAGCCTCCCCCGGGACAGTCAGGACACTGAAGCTTTCTTT
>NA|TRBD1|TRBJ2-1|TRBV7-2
CASSSSTGMEQFF
TGTGCCAGCAGCTCGTCGACAGGGATGGAGCAGTTCTTC
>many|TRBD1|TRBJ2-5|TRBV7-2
CASSSGQQETQYF
TGTGCCAGCAGCTCGGGACAGCAAGAGACCCAGTACTTC
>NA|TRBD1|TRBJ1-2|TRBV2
CASSEGQGEDTYGYTF
TGTGCCAGCAGTGAGGGACAGGGAGAGGACACGTATGGCTACACCTTC
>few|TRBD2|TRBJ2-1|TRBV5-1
CASTLHPGLAGVEQFF
TGCGCCAGCACCCTCCACCCGGGACTAGCGGGGGTTGAGCAGTTCTTC
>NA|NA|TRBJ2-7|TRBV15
CATSNRAGYEQYF
TGTGCCACCAGCAACAGGGCCGGTTACGAGCAGTACTTC
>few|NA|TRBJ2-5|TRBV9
CASSGTQETQYF
TGTGCCAGCAGCGGGACTCAAGAGACCCAGTACTTC
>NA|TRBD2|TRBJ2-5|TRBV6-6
CASSFETSIQETQYF
TGTGCCAGCAGTTTCGAGACTAGCATCCAAGAGACCCAGTACTTC
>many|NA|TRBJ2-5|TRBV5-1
CASSLAEAYQETQYF
TGCGCCAGCAGCTTGGCGGAGGCCTACCAAGAGACCCAGTACTTC
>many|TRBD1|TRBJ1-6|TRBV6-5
CASSYRTGAYNSPLHF
TGTGCCAGCAGTTATAGGACAGGGGCCTATAATTCACCCCTCCACTTT
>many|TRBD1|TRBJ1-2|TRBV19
CASSIYLGQPTYGYTF
TGTGCCAGTAGTATTTACTTGGGACAGCCGACCTATGGCTACACCTTC
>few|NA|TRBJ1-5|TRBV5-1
CASSLGSVNQPQHF
TGCGCCAGCAGCTTGGGGTCAGTTAATCAGCCCCAGCATTTT
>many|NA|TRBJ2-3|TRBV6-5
CASSPPGQYF
TGTGCCAGCAGTCCCCCAGGGCAGTATTTT
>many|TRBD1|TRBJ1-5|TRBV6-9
CASSCQTGGQPQHF
TGTGCCAGCAGTTGTCAGACAGGGGGTCAGCCCCAGCATTTT
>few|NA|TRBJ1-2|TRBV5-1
CASSLVYGRSYGYTF
TGCGCCAGCAGCTTAGTATATGGGCGATCCTATGGCTACACCTTC
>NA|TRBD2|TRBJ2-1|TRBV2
CASSDLAEVGSYNEQFF
TGTGCCAGCAGTGATCTAGCGGAGGTCGGTTCCTACAATGAGCAGTTCTTC
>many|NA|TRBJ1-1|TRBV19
CASSSPFTEAFF
TGTGCCAGTAGCTCCCCTTTCACTGAAGCTTTCTTT